The subject of this entry is one TCR beta chain. Its antigen is still unknown. The germline gives CDR1 MGHDK, CDR2 SYGVNS. This CDR3 spans 18 amino acids. Trimming removed 1 base at V and 2 bases at J, with 17 bases between. These data belong to a study of human T cells and chemical hapten exposure. Unique molecular identifiers were attached to individual cDNA molecules during library preparation. The authors' processing: Approximately 100,000 TCRs per sample was the median, with a range of about 20,000 to 750,000. TCRdb reprocessed the RACE reads with MiXCR, giving one entry per CDR3 protein. TCRdb, rather than the study authors, made the V and J calls. The data hold some 350,000 distinct CDR3 sequences, with more than 5% observed a single time. Findings of the study overall: Expanded TCRs created a significantly greater count of big CDR3 similarity clusters than controls did. Sensitizing with DPC caused no change in TCRs above 1 in 1000 frequency.

Time point here: patch test 2, 6 weeks after DPC sensitization. Regarding treatment: therapeutic diphenylcyclopropenone sensitization with weekly scalp DPC. Sequencing used whole blood, obtained in connection with sensitization to the hapten diphenylcyclopropenone (DPC). The sequence was collected from a woman younger than 35 with alopecia areata. Some clones in this sample may be carry-over from other donors' samples. The chain employs TRBV25-1 and TRBJ2-2; tentatively, D is TRBD1 or TRBD2 (5 bases each). The chain's CDR3 is CASSEFQRTRSNTGELFF. CDR3 DNA sequence: TGTGCCAGCAGTGAATTTCAGCGGACAAGAAGCAACACCGGGGAGCTGTTTTTT.